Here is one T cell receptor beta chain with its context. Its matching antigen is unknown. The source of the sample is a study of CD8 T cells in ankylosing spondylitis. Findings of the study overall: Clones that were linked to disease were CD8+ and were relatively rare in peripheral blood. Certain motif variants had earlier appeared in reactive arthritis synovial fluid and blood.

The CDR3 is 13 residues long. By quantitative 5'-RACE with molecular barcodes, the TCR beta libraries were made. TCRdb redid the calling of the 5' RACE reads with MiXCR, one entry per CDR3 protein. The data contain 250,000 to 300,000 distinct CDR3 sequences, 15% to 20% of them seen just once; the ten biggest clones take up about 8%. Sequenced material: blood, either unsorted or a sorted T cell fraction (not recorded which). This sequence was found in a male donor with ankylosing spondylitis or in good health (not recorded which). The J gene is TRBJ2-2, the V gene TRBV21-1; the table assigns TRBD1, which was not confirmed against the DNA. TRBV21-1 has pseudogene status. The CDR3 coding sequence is TGTGCCAGCAGCAAATGGCGCAGGGAGGAGCTGTTTTTT. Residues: CASSKWRREELFF.